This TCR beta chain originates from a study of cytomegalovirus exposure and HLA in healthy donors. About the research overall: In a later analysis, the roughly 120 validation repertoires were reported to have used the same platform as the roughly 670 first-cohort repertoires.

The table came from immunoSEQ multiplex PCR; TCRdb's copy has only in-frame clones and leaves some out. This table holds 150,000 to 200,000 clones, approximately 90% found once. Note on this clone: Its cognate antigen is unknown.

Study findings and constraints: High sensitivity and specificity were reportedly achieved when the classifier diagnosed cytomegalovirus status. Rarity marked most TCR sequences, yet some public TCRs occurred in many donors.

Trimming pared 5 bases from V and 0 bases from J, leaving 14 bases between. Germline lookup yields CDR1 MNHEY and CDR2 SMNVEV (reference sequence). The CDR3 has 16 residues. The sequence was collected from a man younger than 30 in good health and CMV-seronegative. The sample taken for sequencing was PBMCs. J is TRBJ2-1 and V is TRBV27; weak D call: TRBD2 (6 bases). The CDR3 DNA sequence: TGTGCCAGCAGTATCCTAGCGACTGCCTCCTACAATGAGCAGTTCTTC. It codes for CASSILATASYNEQFF.